This T cell receptor (beta chain) came from a study of Graves' ophthalmopathy and Graves' hyperthyroidism. The study, taken as a whole, reports: Forecasting of ophthalmopathy progression by the model achieved about 69% sensitivity and 72.22% specificity.

Germline V gives CDR1 MRHNA, CDR2 SNTAGT. Trimming pared 6 bases from V and 2 bases from J, leaving 11 bases between. The CDR3 is 15 amino acids. Someone took the PBMCs out of 8.5 to 10 ml of fresh peripheral blood. Investigators amplified TCR beta CDR3 regions from RNA transcripts. An initial RT-PCR round employing HTBI primers preceded a second-round multiplex PCR. A single record per CDR3 protein comes from TCRdb applying MiXCR to the multiplex PCR reads. The table lists about 370,000 distinct CDR3 sequences, approximately 18% of them singletons. Points on this clonotype: Antigen unknown.

Sequences were obtained from peripheral blood. The chain joins TRBV6-4 to TRBJ2-6, with D uncertain. The receptor was isolated from an adult woman with stable Graves' hyperthyroidism. The CDR3 region has the DNA TGTGCCAGCAGAGACGACACGACTGGGGCCAACGTCCTGACTTTC. It specifies CASRDDTTGANVLTF.